The 7 T cell receptor beta chains listed next were all sequenced from one sample in a study of OX40 agonist ivuxolimab in advanced cancers. Profiling relied on immunoSEQ multiplex PCR, and the TCRdb table lists in-frame clones only, not all of them. Altogether more than 65,000 clones are present, 91% being singletons, with the ten largest covering just under 0.3%. Source: CD4+ or CD8+ T cells sorted from blood, taken in a trial of the OX40 agonist ivuxolimab. These receptors came from an adult with an advanced solid tumor such as melanoma, head and neck, liver or kidney cancer.

V and J are TRBV14 and TRBJ2-1; 7 bases fit TRBD2. The germline gives CDR1 SGHDN, CDR2 FVKESK. The V segment lost 5 bases and the J segment 6 bases; nucleotides outside the gene matches: 13. The CDR3 is 16 residues long. CDR3 residues: CASSDGLGSGSNEQFF. The DNA of the CDR3 is TGTGCCAGCAGCGACGGACTAGGGTCAGGGTCCAATGAGCAGTTCTTC.

This chain connects TRBV6-5 to TRBJ1-5; D call uncertain. Trimming took off 8 bases at V and 0 bases at J, with 11 bases between the two ends. CDR3 length equals 14 residues. The germline V gene encodes CDR1 MNHEY and CDR2 SVGAGI. For the CDR3, the DNA is TGTGCCAGCGGAAGGCCGTATAGCAATCAGCCCCAGCATTTT. Protein sequence: CASGRPYSNQPQHF.

J is TRBJ2-1 and V is TRBV10-3; tentative D call: TRBD1 (5 bases). This CDR3 comprises 13 residues. Germline loops: CDR1 ENHRY, CDR2 SYGVKD. Trimming took off 11 bases at V and 5 bases at J, with 16 bases between the two ends. DNA of the CDR3: TGTGCCCACAGGAGCGTTGGGGACAATGAGCAGTTCTTC. This gives the protein CAHRSVGDNEQFF.

The chain couples TRBV28 to TRBJ1-5, with D unclear. There are 16 residues in the CDR3. V was clipped by 1 base and J by 2 bases, with 12 bases between them. CDR1 is MDHEN and CDR2 is SYDVKM in the germline V gene. This CDR3 reads CASSLSRPVGNQPQHF. In DNA form, the CDR3 reads TGTGCCAGCAGTTTATCTCGCCCTGTTGGCAATCAGCCCCAGCATTTT.

The chain is built from TRBV7-3 and TRBJ2-3; maybe TRBD2 (6 bases). This CDR3 has 13 amino acids. V shed 4 bases and J shed 4 bases, with 9 bases lying between them. Germline V lookup: CDR1 SGHTA, CDR2 FQGTGA. The CDR3 sequence is CASSWTNSDTQYF. The CDR3 region has the DNA TGTGCCAGCAGCTGGACTAACTCAGATACGCAGTATTTT. The full variable domain, rest sourced from reference TRBV7-3 and TRBJ2-3, is GAGVSQTPSNKVTEKGKYVELRCDPISGHTALYWYRQSLGQGPEFLIYFQGTGAADDSGLPNDRFFAVRPEGSVSTLKIQRTERGDSAVYLCASSWTNSDTQYFGPGTRLTVL.

The gene calls are TRBV7-8 and TRBJ2-6; D uncertain. The CDR3 is 14 amino acids. V lost 2 bases and J lost 0, with 2 bases in between. The germline V gene has CDR1 SGHVS and CDR2 FQNEAQ. The CDR3 DNA is TGTGCCAGCAGCTTAAGCTCTGGGGCCAACGTCCTGACTTTC. Its translation is CASSLSSGANVLTF.

The chain combines TRBV6-1 with TRBJ2-5; 11 bases are shared with TRBD1. From germline, CDR1 is MNHNS and CDR2 SASEGT. The CDR3 has 12 amino acids. The ends lost 7 bases at V and 10 bases at J; junction bases unmatched: 5. The CDR3 protein is CASTRTGGLQYF. CDR3 DNA sequence: TGTGCCAGCACCCGGACAGGGGGCCTCCAGTACTTC.